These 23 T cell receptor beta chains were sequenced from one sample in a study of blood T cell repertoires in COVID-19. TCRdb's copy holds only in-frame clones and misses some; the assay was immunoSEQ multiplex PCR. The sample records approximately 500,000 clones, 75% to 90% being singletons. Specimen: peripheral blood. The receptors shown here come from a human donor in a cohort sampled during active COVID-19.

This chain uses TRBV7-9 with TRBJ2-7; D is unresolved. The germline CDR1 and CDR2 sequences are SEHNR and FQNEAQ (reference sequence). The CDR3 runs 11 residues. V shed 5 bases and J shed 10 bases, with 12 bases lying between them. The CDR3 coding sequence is TGTGCCAGCAGCACCCTAGACGCACAGTACTTC. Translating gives CASSTLDAQYF.

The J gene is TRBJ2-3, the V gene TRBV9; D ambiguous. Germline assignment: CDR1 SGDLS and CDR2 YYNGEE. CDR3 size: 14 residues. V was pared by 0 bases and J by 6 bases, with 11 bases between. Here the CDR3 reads CASSVATSRDTQYF. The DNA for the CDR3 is TGTGCCAGCAGCGTAGCTACTTCGCGGGATACGCAGTATTTT.

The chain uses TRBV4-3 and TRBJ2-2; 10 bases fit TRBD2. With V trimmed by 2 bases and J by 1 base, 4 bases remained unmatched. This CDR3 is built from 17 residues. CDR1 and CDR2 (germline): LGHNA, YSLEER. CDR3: CASSQQVAGGNTGELFF. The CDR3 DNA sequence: TGCGCCAGCAGCCAACAGGTAGCGGGAGGGAACACCGGGGAGCTGTTTTTT.

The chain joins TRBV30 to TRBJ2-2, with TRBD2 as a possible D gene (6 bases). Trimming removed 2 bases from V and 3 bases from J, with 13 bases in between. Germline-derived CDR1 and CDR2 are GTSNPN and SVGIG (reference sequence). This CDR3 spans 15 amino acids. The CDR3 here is CAWSLSGGYTGELFF. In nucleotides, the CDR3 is TGTGCCTGGAGTCTGTCCGGGGGTTACACCGGGGAGCTGTTTTTT.

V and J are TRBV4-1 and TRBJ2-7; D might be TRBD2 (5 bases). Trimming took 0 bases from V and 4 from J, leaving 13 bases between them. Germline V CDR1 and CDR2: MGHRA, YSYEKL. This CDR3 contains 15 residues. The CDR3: CASSQDFSGVYEQYF. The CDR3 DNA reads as TGCGCCAGCAGCCAAGACTTTTCCGGGGTATACGAGCAGTACTTC.

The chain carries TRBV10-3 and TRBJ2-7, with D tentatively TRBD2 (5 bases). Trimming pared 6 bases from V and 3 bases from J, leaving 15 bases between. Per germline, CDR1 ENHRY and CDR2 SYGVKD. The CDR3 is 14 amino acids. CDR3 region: CAISRLPESYEQYF. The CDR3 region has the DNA TGTGCCATCAGCCGACTACCCGAGAGCTACGAGCAGTACTTC.

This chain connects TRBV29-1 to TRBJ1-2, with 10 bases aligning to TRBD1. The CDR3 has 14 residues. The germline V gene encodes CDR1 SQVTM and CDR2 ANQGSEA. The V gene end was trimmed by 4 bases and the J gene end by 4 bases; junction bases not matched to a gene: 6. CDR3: CSVGVTGGRYGYTF. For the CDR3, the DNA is TGCAGCGTTGGGGTGACAGGGGGCCGCTATGGCTACACCTTC.

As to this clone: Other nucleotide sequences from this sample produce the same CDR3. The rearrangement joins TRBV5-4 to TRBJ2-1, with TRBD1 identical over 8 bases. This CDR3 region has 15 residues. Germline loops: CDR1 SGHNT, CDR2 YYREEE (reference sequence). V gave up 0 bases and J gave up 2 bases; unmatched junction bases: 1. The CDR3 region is CASSLDRGTYNEQFF. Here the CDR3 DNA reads TGTGCCAGCAGCTTGGACAGGGGGACCTACAATGAGCAGTTCTTC.

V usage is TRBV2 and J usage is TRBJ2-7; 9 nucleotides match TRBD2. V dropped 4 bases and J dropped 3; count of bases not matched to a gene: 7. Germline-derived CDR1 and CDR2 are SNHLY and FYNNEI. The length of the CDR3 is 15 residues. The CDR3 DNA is TGTGCCAGCAGTGTCGATAGCGGGGGTCACTACGAGCAGTACTTC. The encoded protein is CASSVDSGGHYEQYF.

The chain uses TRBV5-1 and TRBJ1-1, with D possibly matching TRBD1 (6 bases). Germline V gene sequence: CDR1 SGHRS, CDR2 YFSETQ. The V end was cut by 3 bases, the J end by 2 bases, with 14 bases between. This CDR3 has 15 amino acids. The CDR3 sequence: CASSSLQGSNTEAFF. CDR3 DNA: TGCGCCAGCAGCTCATTACAGGGTAGTAACACTGAAGCTTTCTTT.

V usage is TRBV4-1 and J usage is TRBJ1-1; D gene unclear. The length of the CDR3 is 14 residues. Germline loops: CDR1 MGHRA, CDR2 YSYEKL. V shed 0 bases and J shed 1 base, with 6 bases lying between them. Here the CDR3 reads CASSQEVRNTEAFF. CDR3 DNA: TGCGCCAGCAGCCAAGAGGTGAGGAACACTGAAGCTTTCTTT.

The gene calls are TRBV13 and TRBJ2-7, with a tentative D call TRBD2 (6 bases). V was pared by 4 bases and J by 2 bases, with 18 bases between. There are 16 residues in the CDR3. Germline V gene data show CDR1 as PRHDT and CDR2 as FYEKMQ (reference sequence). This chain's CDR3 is CASSSGETHSAYEQYF. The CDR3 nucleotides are TGTGCCAGCAGCTCGGGGGAGACACACAGCGCCTACGAGCAGTACTTC. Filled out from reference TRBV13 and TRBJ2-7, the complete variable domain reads AAGVIQSPRHLIKEKRETATLKCYPIPRHDTVYWYQQGPGQDPQFLISFYEKMQSDKGSIPDRFSAQQFSDYHSELNMSSLELGDSALYFCASSSGETHSAYEQYFGPGTRLTVT.

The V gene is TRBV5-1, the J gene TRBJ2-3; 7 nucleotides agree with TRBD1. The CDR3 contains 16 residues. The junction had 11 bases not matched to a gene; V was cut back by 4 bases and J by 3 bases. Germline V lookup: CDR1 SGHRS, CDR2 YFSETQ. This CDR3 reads CASSPLTGWGTDTQYF. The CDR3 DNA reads TGCGCCAGCAGCCCTCTGACAGGGTGGGGGACAGATACGCAGTATTTT.

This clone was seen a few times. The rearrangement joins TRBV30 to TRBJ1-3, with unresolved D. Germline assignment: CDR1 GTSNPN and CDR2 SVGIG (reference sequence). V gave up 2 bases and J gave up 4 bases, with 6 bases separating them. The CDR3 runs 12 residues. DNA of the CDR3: TGTGCCTGGAGTAAGGAGGGAAACACCATATATTTT. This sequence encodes CAWSKEGNTIYF.

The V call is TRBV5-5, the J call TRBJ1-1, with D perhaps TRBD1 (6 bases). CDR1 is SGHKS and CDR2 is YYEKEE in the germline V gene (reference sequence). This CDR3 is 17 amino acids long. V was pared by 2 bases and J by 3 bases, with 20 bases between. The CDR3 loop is CASSFPQGGGGHTEAFF. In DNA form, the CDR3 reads TGTGCCAGCAGCTTCCCTCAGGGAGGGGGAGGGCACACTGAAGCTTTCTTT.

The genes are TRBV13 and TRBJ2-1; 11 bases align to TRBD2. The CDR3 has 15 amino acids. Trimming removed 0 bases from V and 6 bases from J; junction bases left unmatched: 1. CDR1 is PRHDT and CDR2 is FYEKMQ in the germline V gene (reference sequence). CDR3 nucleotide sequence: TGTGCCAGCAGCTTAGGACTAGCGGGAGCCAATGAGCAGTTCTTC. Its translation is CASSLGLAGANEQFF. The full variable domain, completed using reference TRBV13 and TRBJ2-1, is AAGVIQSPRHLIKEKRETATLKCYPIPRHDTVYWYQQGPGQDPQFLISFYEKMQSDKGSIPDRFSAQQFSDYHSELNMSSLELGDSALYFCASSLGLAGANEQFFGPGTRLTVL.

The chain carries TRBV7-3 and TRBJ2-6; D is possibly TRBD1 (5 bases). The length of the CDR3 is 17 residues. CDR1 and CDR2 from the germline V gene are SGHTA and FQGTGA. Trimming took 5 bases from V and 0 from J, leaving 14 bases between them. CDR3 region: CASSPQAGYSGANVLTF. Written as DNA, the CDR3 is TGTGCCAGCAGCCCGCAAGCAGGGTACTCTGGGGCCAACGTCCTGACTTTC.

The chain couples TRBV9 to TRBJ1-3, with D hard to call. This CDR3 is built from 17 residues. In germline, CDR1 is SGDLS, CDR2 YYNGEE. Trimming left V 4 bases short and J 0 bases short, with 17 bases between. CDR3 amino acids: CASSPGFVTSSGNTIYF. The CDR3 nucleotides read TGTGCCAGCAGCCCCGGCTTTGTGACAAGCTCTGGAAACACCATATATTTT.

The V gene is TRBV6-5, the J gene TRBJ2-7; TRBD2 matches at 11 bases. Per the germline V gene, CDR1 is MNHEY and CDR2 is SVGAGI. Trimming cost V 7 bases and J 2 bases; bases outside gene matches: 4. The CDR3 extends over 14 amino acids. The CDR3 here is CASTGTSGAYEQYF. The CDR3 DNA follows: TGTGCCAGCACCGGGACTAGCGGCGCCTACGAGCAGTACTTC.

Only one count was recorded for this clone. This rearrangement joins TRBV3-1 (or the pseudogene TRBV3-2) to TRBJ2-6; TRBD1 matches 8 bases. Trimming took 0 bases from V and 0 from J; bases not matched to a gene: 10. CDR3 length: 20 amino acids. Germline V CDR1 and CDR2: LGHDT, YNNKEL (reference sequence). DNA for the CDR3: TGTGCCAGCAGCCAAGACCTCGGACAGGGAGCCGGCTCTGGGGCCAACGTCCTGACTTTC. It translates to CASSQDLGQGAGSGANVLTF.

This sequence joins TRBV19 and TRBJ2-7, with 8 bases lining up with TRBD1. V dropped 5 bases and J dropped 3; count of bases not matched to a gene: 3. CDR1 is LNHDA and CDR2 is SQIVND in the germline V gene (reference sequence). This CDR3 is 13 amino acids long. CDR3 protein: CASSGQGGYEQYF. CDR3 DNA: TGTGCCAGTAGTGGACAGGGAGGCTACGAGCAGTACTTC.

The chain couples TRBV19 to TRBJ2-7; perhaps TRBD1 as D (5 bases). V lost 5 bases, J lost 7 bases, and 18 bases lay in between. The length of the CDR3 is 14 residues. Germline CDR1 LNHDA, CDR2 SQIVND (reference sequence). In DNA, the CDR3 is TGTGCCAGTAGTTCCTCGGCGACAGACCGGGAGCAGTACTTC. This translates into CASSSSATDREQYF.

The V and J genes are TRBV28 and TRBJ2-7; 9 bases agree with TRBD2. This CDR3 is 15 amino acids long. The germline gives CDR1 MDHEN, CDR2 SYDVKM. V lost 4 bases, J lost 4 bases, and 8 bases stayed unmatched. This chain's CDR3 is CASSSSASGIYEQYF. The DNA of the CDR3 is TGTGCCAGCAGTTCCTCCGCTAGCGGGATATACGAGCAGTACTTC.